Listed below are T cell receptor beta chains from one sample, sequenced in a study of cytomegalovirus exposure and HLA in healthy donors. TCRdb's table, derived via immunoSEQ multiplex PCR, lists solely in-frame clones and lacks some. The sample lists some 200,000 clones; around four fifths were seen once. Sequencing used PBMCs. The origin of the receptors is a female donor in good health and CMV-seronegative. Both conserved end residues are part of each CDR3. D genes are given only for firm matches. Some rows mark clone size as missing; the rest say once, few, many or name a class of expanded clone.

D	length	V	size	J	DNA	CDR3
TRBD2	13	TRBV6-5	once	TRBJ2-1	TGTGCCAGTAGCGGGGGGGGGTCCCGTGAGCAGTTCTTC	CASSGGGSREQFF
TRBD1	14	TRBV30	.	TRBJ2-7	TGTGCCTGGGTCGGACAGGGTCGGTCCTACGAGCAGTACTTC	CAWVGQGRSYEQYF
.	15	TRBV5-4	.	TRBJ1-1	TGTGCCAGCAGCTTGCTTGGACAGATTAACACTGAAGCTTTCTTT	CASSLLGQINTEAFF
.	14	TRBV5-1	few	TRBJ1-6	TGCGCCAGCAGCTACAGGGACGGAGATTCACCCCTCCACTTT	CASSYRDGDSPLHF
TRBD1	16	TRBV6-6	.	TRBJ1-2	TGTGCCAGCAGTTGGGGCGACAGGGGGCATGGCTATGGCTACACCTTC	CASSWGDRGHGYGYTF
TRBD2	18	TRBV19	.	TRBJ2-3	TGTGCCAGTAGTATAGCCCACGGACTAGCGGAAAGCACAGATACGCAGTATTTT	CASSIAHGLAESTDTQYF
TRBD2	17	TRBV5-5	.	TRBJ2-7	TGTGCCAGCAGCTTGGCCACCCTAGCGGGGGGCTCCTACGAGCAGTACTTC	CASSLATLAGGSYEQYF
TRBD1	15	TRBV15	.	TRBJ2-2	TGTGCCACCAGCAGACTGGGACAGATCACCGGGGAGCTGTTTTTT	CATSRLGQITGELFF
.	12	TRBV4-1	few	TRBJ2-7	TGCGCCAGCAGCCCGGGAGCGGACGAGCAGTACTTC	CASSPGADEQYF
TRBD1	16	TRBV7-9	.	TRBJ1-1	TGTGCCAGCAGCGAGGGGACCTACAGGGGCGGACCGGAGCGTTTCTTT	CASSEGTYRGGPERFF
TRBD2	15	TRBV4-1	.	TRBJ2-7	TGCGCCAGCAGCCAAGAACTAGCGATCGTTTACGAGCAGTACTTC	CASSQELAIVYEQYF
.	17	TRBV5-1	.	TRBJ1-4	TGCGCCAGCAGCCCGTCGACAGGAACCGCAACTAATGAAAAACTGTTTTTT	CASSPSTGTATNEKLFF
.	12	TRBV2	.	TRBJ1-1	TGTGCCAGCAGTGAACCCCCTCCCGGAGCTTTCTTT	CASSEPPPGAFF
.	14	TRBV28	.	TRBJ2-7	TGTGCCAGCAGGCGGGGACCGAGCTCCTACGAGCAGTACTTC	CASRRGPSSYEQYF
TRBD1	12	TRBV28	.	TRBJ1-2	TGTGCCAGCAGTCAGGACAGGGATGGCTACACCTTC	CASSQDRDGYTF
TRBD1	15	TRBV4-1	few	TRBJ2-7	TGCGCCAGCAGCCAAGTCGGGACAGGAGTGGGAGAGCAGTACTTC	CASSQVGTGVGEQYF
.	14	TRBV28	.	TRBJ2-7	TGTGCCAGCACCGTGGTGAGGGCGGGGTACGAGCAGTACTTC	CASTVVRAGYEQYF
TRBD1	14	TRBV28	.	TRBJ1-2	TGTGCCAGCAGTGGACAGGGGTACCCCTATGGCTACACCTTC	CASSGQGYPYGYTF
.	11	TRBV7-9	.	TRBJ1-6	TGTGCCAGCATGGGGGGATCACCCCTCCACTTT	CASMGGSPLHF
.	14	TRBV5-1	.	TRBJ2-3	TGCGCCAGCAGCGCCGACTCATACACAGATACGCAGTATTTT	CASSADSYTDTQYF
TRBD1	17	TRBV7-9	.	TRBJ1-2	TGTGCCAGCAGCTTAGGCGAACAGGGGGGTGAAAACTATGGCTACACCTTC	CASSLGEQGGENYGYTF
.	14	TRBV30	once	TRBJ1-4	TGTGCCTGGAGTGTCCCGGTAGTTAATGAAAAACTGTTTTTT	CAWSVPVVNEKLFF
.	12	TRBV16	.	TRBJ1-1	TGTGCCAGCAGCCAATTCGCACAGAAAGCTTTCTTT	CASSQFAQKAFF
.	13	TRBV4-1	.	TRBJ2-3	TGCGCCAGCAGCCAAGTTGAGGGACTGGCGCAGTATTTT	CASSQVEGLAQYF
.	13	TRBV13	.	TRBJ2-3	TGTGCCAGCAGCTTAGGCCGGACAGATACGCAGTATTTT	CASSLGRTDTQYF
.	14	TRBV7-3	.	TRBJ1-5	TGTGCCAGCAGCTTAACCGGAGTCAATCAGCCCCAGCATTTT	CASSLTGVNQPQHF
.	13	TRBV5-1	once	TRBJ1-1	TGCGCCAGCAGCTTAGCAGGCCTAAGGGGAGCTTTCTTT	CASSLAGLRGAFF
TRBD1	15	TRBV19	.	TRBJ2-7	TGTGCCAGTAGTGTCCGGGACAGGCGGATCTACGAGCAGTACTTC	CASSVRDRRIYEQYF
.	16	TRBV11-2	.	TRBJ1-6	TGTGCCAGCAGCTTATTGGGCGCAGGGGACCATTCACCCCTCCACTTT	CASSLLGAGDHSPLHF
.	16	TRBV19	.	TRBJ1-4	TGTGCCAGTAGTCCCGAGAATTCTGCAACTAATGAAAAACTGTTTTTT	CASSPENSATNEKLFF
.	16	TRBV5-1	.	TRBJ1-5	TGCGCCAGCAGCTTGGATTCAGGGGCAAACAATCAGCCCCAGCATTTT	CASSLDSGANNQPQHF
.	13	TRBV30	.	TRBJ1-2	TGTGCCTGGAGTGGTGGGGAGGACTATGGCTACACCTTC	CAWSGGEDYGYTF
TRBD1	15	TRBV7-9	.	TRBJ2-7	TGTGCCAGCAGCTTAGAGGGCAGGGGGCCCTACGAGCAGTACTTC	CASSLEGRGPYEQYF
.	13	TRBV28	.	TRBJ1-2	TGTGCCAGCAGGTGGGGAGGGGTTAATGGCTACACCTTC	CASRWGGVNGYTF
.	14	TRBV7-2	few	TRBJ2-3	TGTGCCAGCACCCAACCCGACACCCCGGGGGCGCAGTATTTT	CASTQPDTPGAQYF
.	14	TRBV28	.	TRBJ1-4	TGTGCCAGCAGTCCCCGTTCGTGGCATGAAAAACTGTTTTTT	CASSPRSWHEKLFF
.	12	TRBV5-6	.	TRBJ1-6	TGTGCCAGCAGCTTTTCGAATTCACCCCTCCACTTT	CASSFSNSPLHF
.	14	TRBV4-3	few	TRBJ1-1	TGCGCCAGCAGCCAAGAACGACTTTTAAGTCTGATCCGCTTT	CASSQERLLSLIRF
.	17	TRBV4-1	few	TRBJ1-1	TGCGCCAGCAGCCAAGCTGGGGCCATGTTTATGAACACTGAAGCTTTCTTT	CASSQAGAMFMNTEAFF
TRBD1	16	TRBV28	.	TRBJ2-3	TGTGCCAGCAGTTTAAGCCCAGAGACAGGGTGGGATACGCAGTATTTT	CASSLSPETGWDTQYF
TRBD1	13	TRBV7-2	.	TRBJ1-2	TGTGCCAGCAGCAGACAGGGTAACTATGGCTACACCTTC	CASSRQGNYGYTF
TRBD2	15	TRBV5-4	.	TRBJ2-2	TGTGCCAGCAGACCGCTAGCGGGGGGGACCGGGGAGCTGTTTTTT	CASRPLAGGTGELFF
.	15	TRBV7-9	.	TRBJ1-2	TGTGCCAGCAGCTTAGCTGGGCGACCAGGGGATGGCTACACCTTC	CASSLAGRPGDGYTF
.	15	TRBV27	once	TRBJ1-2	TGTGCCAGCAGTCCTCGACAGGTTCGGAACTATGGCTACACCTTC	CASSPRQVRNYGYTF
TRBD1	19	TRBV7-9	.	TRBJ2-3	TGTGCCAGCAGGGATAAAATCCTAGGGGGCCGCAATGACACAGATACGCAGTATTTT	CASRDKILGGRNDTDTQYF
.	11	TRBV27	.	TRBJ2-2	TGTGCCGTGGGGAGAACCGGGGAGCTGTTTTTT	CAVGRTGELFF
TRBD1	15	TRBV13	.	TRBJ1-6	TGTGCCAGCAGACCCCGGGACAGGGGAAATTCACCCCTCCACTTT	CASRPRDRGNSPLHF
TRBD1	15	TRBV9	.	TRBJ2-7	TGTGCCAGCAGCTTCGGACAGGGGGTCTCCTACGAGCAGTACTTC	CASSFGQGVSYEQYF
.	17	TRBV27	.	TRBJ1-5	TGTGCCAGCCCACCGGACCTAGCAGGGGTGAGCAATCAGCCCCAGCATTTT	CASPPDLAGVSNQPQHF